The entry below describes one T cell receptor (beta chain). Its cognate antigen is unknown. The data were taken from a study of CD8+ T cells in alopecia areata. The study, taken as a whole, reports: Lesional scalp displayed greater clonality than normal scalp, most notably in alopecia totalis/universalis.

Isolated RNA was reverse transcribed into cDNA used as the sequencing template. Clones were sequenced by immunoSEQ multiplex PCR, and TCRdb holds only the in-frame ones, with some missing. The sample has some 160,000 clones, 62% seen once; the top ten hold less than 40%. The TCR sequence derives from a human donor in good health. Sequencing input: CD8+ T cells sorted from blood.

This CDR3 is CSVEGLAYEQYF. CDR3 DNA sequence: TGCAGCGTTGAGGGACTGGCCTACGAGCAGTACTTC. The V call is TRBV29-1, the J call TRBJ2-7; possible D gene TRBD2, 6 bases. V was trimmed by 3 bases and J by 2 bases, leaving 8 bases between them. This CDR3 region has 12 residues. Germline CDR1 and CDR2: SQVTM and ANQGSEA.